The 10 T cell receptor beta chains reported below all come from one sample, sequenced in a study of beta chain features in type 1 diabetes. Sequenced material consisted of expressed TCRB transcripts (all of the isolated RNA was reverse transcribed). The method was immunoSEQ multiplex PCR; TCRdb's version includes in-frame clones alone and lacks a portion of them. The sample consists of around 500,000 clones, about 29% of them appearing once. Sequencing was performed on naive CD4+ T cells from blood. Every receptor here comes from a man between 18 and 35 years old in good health.

In this sample, this clone turned up a few times. The chain is built from TRBV28 and TRBJ2-5; maybe TRBD1 (6 bases). V was cut by 5 bases and J by 5 bases, with 21 bases left in between. The CDR3 is made up of 16 amino acids. CDR1 is MDHEN, CDR2 SYDVKM, per germline. CDR3 in DNA: TGTGCCAGCAGTCAATACGCGTGGGGGCCCAGCGAGACCCAGTACTTC. Its translation: CASSQYAWGPSETQYF.

The rearrangement uses TRBV30 and TRBJ1-2; D gene unclear. V gave up 6 bases and J gave up 4 bases, with 21 bases separating them. The germline CDR1 and CDR2 sequences are GTSNPN and SVGIG (reference sequence). The CDR3 covers 15 residues. CDR3 amino acids: CACPGLGGSSYGYTF. In nucleotides, the CDR3 is TGTGCCTGCCCGGGGTTGGGCGGATCATCCTATGGCTACACCTTC.

On this clone itself: Other DNA sequences within the sample encode an identical CDR3. This chain links TRBV18 with TRBJ2-5; D call uncertain. Germline lookup yields CDR1 KGHSH and CDR2 LQKENI. This CDR3 has 12 residues. V shed 2 bases and J shed 2 bases, with 3 bases lying between them. The chain's CDR3 is CASSPTQETQYF. As DNA, the CDR3 is TGTGCCAGCTCACCAACGCAAGAGACCCAGTACTTC.

This clone was detected a few times. The chain links TRBV2 to TRBJ2-1, with 9 bases lining up with TRBD2. CDR1 is SNHLY and CDR2 is FYNNEI in the germline V gene. The CDR3 has 16 amino acids. V lost 6 bases and J lost 7; bases outside the gene matches: 13. As DNA, the CDR3 is TGTGCCAGCAGCCCACAGGGGCTAGCGGGAAGTAATGAGCAGTTCTTC. Translated, it gives CASSPQGLAGSNEQFF.

This clone has a handful of counts. The J gene is TRBJ2-3, the V gene TRBV4-1; 8 bases map to TRBD2. CDR1 and CDR2 (germline): MGHRA, YSYEKL. The CDR3 covers 21 residues. V shed 3 bases, J shed 4 bases, and the junction held 24 bases outside the gene matches. The CDR3: CASSQTLGSRGLPGGPDTQYF. The CDR3 nucleotides are TGCGCCAGCAGCCAGACCCTGGGGAGTCGAGGGCTACCGGGAGGGCCAGATACGCAGTATTTT.

The chain carries TRBV30 and TRBJ2-5; D is unresolved. There are 12 residues in the CDR3. Between the trimmed V and J ends, which lost 3 bases and 5 bases, there was a span of 10 bases. Germline CDR1 GTSNPN, CDR2 SVGIG (reference sequence). The CDR3 DNA is TGTGCCTGGAGCCTCCCGATTGAGACCCAGTACTTC. Protein sequence: CAWSLPIETQYF.

There are a few counts of this clone. V is TRBV29-1 and J is TRBJ1-1; maybe TRBD1 (5 bases). Trimming removed 6 bases from V and 8 bases from J, with 19 bases in between. Germline CDR1 is SQVTM and CDR2 is ANQGSEA. CDR3 length equals 13 residues. CDR3 coding DNA: TGCAGCGTCAGAGTGACAGCCTCCGGGGAAGCTTTCTTT. Protein product: CSVRVTASGEAFF. Based on the CDR3 plus reference TRBV29-1 and TRBJ1-1, the full variable domain is SAVISQKPSRDICQRGTSLTIQCQVDSQVTMMFWYRQQPGQSLTLIATANQGSEATYESGFVIDKFPISRPNLTFSTLTVSNMSPEDSSIYLCSVRVTASGEAFFGQGTRLTVV.

V usage is TRBV10-3 and J usage is TRBJ2-5; TRBD1 or TRBD2 may be the D gene (5 bases each). Trimming took off 10 bases at V and 4 bases at J, with 13 bases between the two ends. Germline V lookup: CDR1 ENHRY, CDR2 SYGVKD. This CDR3 has 12 residues. The CDR3 DNA reads as TGTGCCACCGGGACCGTATCAGAGACCCAGTACTTC. Translating gives CATGTVSETQYF.

The chain employs TRBV9 and TRBJ2-3; D may be TRBD1 (5 bases). The CDR3 length is 16 residues. V shed 1 base and J shed 1 base, with 13 bases lying between them. Germline values: CDR1 SGDLS, CDR2 YYNGEE. For the CDR3, the DNA is TGTGCCAGCAGCGTACAGGGCCCCCTGGGCACAGATACGCAGTATTTT. Its protein is CASSVQGPLGTDTQYF.

The chain joins TRBV7-9 to TRBJ1-1; unclear D gene. The CDR3 is 16 residues long. V was trimmed by 0 bases and J by 1 base, leaving 12 bases between them. Germline-derived CDR1 and CDR2 are SEHNR and FQNEAQ (reference sequence). The CDR3 bases are TGTGCCAGCAGCTTAGCTGTAACGACATCGAACACTGAAGCTTTCTTT. Encoded protein: CASSLAVTTSNTEAFF.